This entry describes one TCR beta chain. Sequencing was performed with immunoSEQ multiplex PCR; in TCRdb, only in-frame clones are kept and a portion is missing. The sample lists about 69,000 clones; 79% were seen once. This entry comes from a study of blood T cell repertoires in COVID-19. Trimming stripped 0 bases from V and 7 bases from J, with 13 bases between. The CDR3 totals 15 residues. The germline V gene encodes CDR1 SGHTA and CDR2 FQGNSA. This clonotype originated in a man aged 55-75 years with acute or convalescent COVID-19. The gene calls are TRBV7-2 and TRBJ1-5, with D perhaps TRBD1 (5 bases). The sample consisted of peripheral blood. The CDR3 DNA sequence: TGTGCCAGCAGCTTAGCGATGGGGGGACGACAGCCCCAGCATTTT. Translating it yields CASSLAMGGRQPQHF.